Included here is one T cell receptor (beta chain) sequence, with context. Its specificity is unknown. The sample belongs to a study of shared clonotypes between healthy human individuals. Overall study results and limits: Estimated richness values were generally larger in naive subsets than in memory subsets. A handful of donors had around 5% of their naive CD4 clonotypes in common. Deeper or shallower sequencing was expected to change how clonotypes are shared among donors.

Genomic DNA from each subset was divided evenly over several immunoSEQ plates. Generated by immunoSEQ multiplex PCR, the TCRdb table keeps only in-frame clones and is missing some. The data show some 700,000 clones, less than 95% seen once. This TCR came from a man younger than 35 in good health. Some clones in this sample may be carry-over from other donors' samples. The sample taken for sequencing was memory CD8+ T cells from PBMCs. Subset meaning: CD45RO+ cells pooled with CCR7-negative TemRA cells.

The CDR3 coding sequence is TGTGCCAGTAATAGGCAGGGAAATAGCAATCAGCCCCAGCATTTT. Amino acid sequence: CASNRQGNSNQPQHF. V is TRBV19 and J is TRBJ1-5, with a weak D call TRBD1 (5 bases). The CDR3 contains 15 residues. The germline V gene has CDR1 LNHDA and CDR2 SQIVND (reference sequence). Trimming left V 7 bases short and J 0 bases short, with 13 bases between.